This is a list of T cell receptor beta chains from one sample in a study of T-cell reconstitution after alpha-beta-depleted transplantation in children. TCRdb passed the PCR reads through MiXCR, listing each CDR3 protein once. In the table there are approximately 520,000 distinct CDR3 sequences, about 33% of which are singletons. The specimen was PBMCs from the stem cell graft donor, collected from the stem cell graft. The origin of the receptors is a human donor who donated a stem cell graft to a child with aplastic anemia. CDR3s include the opening cysteine and the closing phenylalanine or tryptophan. Each record gives: V gene, J gene, D gene, clone size, CDR3 protein, CDR3 DNA. A D gene is named only where the DNA matches it firmly. Not all rows give a size; the values are once, few, many and, for expanded clones, a class.

v_gene: TRBV18; j_gene: TRBJ2-3; d_gene: NA; abundance: NA; CDR3aa: CASSPAQLADTQYF; CDR3nt: TGTGCCAGCTCACCAGCTCAGTTAGCAGATACGCAGTATTTT
v_gene: TRBV4-3; j_gene: TRBJ1-2; d_gene: NA; abundance: NA; CDR3aa: CASSQDGLGYGYTF; CDR3nt: TGCGCCAGCAGCCAAGACGGTCTGGGGTATGGCTACACCTTC
v_gene: TRBV20-1; j_gene: TRBJ2-1; d_gene: NA; abundance: NA; CDR3aa: CSARDWGGPSDEQFF; CDR3nt: TGCAGTGCTAGAGACTGGGGCGGGCCCTCGGATGAGCAGTTCTTC
v_gene: TRBV9; j_gene: TRBJ1-5; d_gene: NA; abundance: few; CDR3aa: CASSEGSSRNQPQHF; CDR3nt: TGTGCCAGCAGCGAGGGGTCCAGCCGCAATCAGCCCCAGCATTTT
v_gene: TRBV20-1; j_gene: TRBJ2-4; d_gene: TRBD1; abundance: few; CDR3aa: CSARVGQRAKNIQYF; CDR3nt: TGCAGTGCTAGAGTGGGACAGAGAGCCAAAAACATTCAGTACTTC
v_gene: TRBV10-2; j_gene: TRBJ2-1; d_gene: NA; abundance: few; CDR3aa: CASAPWRNSYNEQFF; CDR3nt: TGCGCCAGTGCCCCTTGGCGCAACTCCTACAATGAGCAGTTCTTC
v_gene: TRBV9; j_gene: TRBJ2-2; d_gene: TRBD2; abundance: few; CDR3aa: CASSVDYGGSTGELFF; CDR3nt: TGTGCCAGCAGCGTAGATTATGGCGGGAGCACCGGGGAGCTGTTTTTT
v_gene: TRBV5-5; j_gene: TRBJ2-1; d_gene: NA; abundance: NA; CDR3aa: CASDKSLFSYNEQFF; CDR3nt: TGTGCCAGCGACAAATCCCTATTCTCCTACAATGAGCAGTTCTTC
v_gene: TRBV7-3; j_gene: TRBJ2-2; d_gene: TRBD2; abundance: NA; CDR3aa: CASSSGLANVGELFF; CDR3nt: TGTGCCAGCAGCTCGGGACTAGCGAACGTCGGGGAGCTGTTTTTT
v_gene: TRBV7-6; j_gene: TRBJ1-3; d_gene: TRBD1; abundance: NA; CDR3aa: CASSYAGGGGNTIYF; CDR3nt: TGTGCCAGCAGCTACGCAGGGGGAGGTGGAAACACCATATATTTT
v_gene: TRBV7-9; j_gene: TRBJ2-1; d_gene: TRBD2; abundance: NA; CDR3aa: CASSSGLAGVDRYQVF; CDR3nt: TGTGCCAGCAGCTCCGGACTAGCGGGAGTGGATCGGTACCAGGTCTTC
v_gene: TRBV29-1; j_gene: TRBJ2-7; d_gene: TRBD1; abundance: NA; CDR3aa: CSVAGGQGFSYEQYF; CDR3nt: TGCAGCGTTGCTGGGGGACAGGGGTTTTCCTACGAGCAGTACTTC
v_gene: TRBV6-1; j_gene: TRBJ1-2; d_gene: TRBD1; abundance: NA; CDR3aa: CASTSLTGAHGYTF; CDR3nt: TGTGCCAGCACCAGTCTGACAGGGGCGCACGGCTACACCTTC
v_gene: TRBV28; j_gene: TRBJ2-6; d_gene: NA; abundance: NA; CDR3aa: CASRVGPLSGANVLTF; CDR3nt: TGTGCCAGCAGAGTAGGGCCACTGTCAGGGGCCAACGTCCTGACTTTC
v_gene: TRBV6-5; j_gene: TRBJ1-4; d_gene: TRBD1; abundance: NA; CDR3aa: CASSYLSSGTGDEKLFF; CDR3nt: TGTGCCAGCAGTTACCTTAGCTCCGGGACAGGGGATGAAAAACTGTTTTTT
v_gene: TRBV5-6; j_gene: TRBJ2-5; d_gene: NA; abundance: once; CDR3aa: CASSLLAEGTQYF; CDR3nt: TGTGCCAGCAGCTTGCTAGCCGAGGGAACCCAGTACTTC
v_gene: TRBV5-1; j_gene: TRBJ1-2; d_gene: NA; abundance: few; CDR3aa: CASSLMADKYGYTF; CDR3nt: TGCGCCAGCAGCTTGATGGCGGATAAATATGGCTACACCTTC
v_gene: TRBV18; j_gene: TRBJ2-1; d_gene: TRBD2; abundance: NA; CDR3aa: CASSPGGKSSYNEQFF; CDR3nt: TGTGCCAGCTCACCGGGGGGGAAAAGCTCCTACAATGAGCAGTTCTTC
v_gene: TRBV7-2; j_gene: TRBJ1-1; d_gene: TRBD1; abundance: few; CDR3aa: CASSSQGAGVNTEAFF; CDR3nt: TGTGCCAGCAGCTCCCAGGGGGCTGGCGTGAACACTGAAGCTTTCTTT
v_gene: TRBV7-2; j_gene: TRBJ2-5; d_gene: NA; abundance: few; CDR3aa: CASSLARGPETQYF; CDR3nt: TGTGCCAGCAGCTTAGCCCGAGGTCCAGAGACCCAGTACTTC
v_gene: TRBV19; j_gene: TRBJ1-5; d_gene: NA; abundance: NA; CDR3aa: CASRVQGGENQPQHF; CDR3nt: TGTGCCAGTAGAGTACAGGGAGGCGAGAATCAGCCCCAGCATTTT
v_gene: TRBV7-2; j_gene: TRBJ2-1; d_gene: TRBD2; abundance: few; CDR3aa: CASSHTSGIYNEQFF; CDR3nt: TGTGCCAGCAGCCATACTAGCGGGATCTACAATGAGCAGTTCTTC
v_gene: TRBV30; j_gene: TRBJ2-1; d_gene: TRBD2; abundance: NA; CDR3aa: CAWSPWSGSGSSYNEQFF; CDR3nt: TGTGCCTGGAGCCCATGGAGCGGGAGTGGGAGCTCCTACAATGAGCAGTTCTTC
v_gene: TRBV7-8; j_gene: TRBJ2-7; d_gene: TRBD2; abundance: NA; CDR3aa: CASSFEAGGGFRSYEQYF; CDR3nt: TGTGCCAGCAGCTTTGAGGCGGGAGGCGGTTTCCGGAGTTACGAGCAGTACTTC
v_gene: TRBV12-3/TRBV12-4; j_gene: TRBJ1-2; d_gene: TRBD1; abundance: NA; CDR3aa: CASSFEAGGDYGYTF; CDR3nt: TGTGCCAGCAGTTTTGAGGCAGGGGGCGACTATGGCTACACCTTC
v_gene: TRBV6-1; j_gene: TRBJ2-7; d_gene: TRBD2; abundance: NA; CDR3aa: CASRRKLAGAQEQYF; CDR3nt: TGTGCCAGCAGAAGAAAACTAGCGGGAGCTCAAGAGCAGTACTTC
v_gene: TRBV5-1; j_gene: TRBJ1-2; d_gene: NA; abundance: few; CDR3aa: CASSLGSAGHSGYTF; CDR3nt: TGCGCCAGCAGCTTGGGGTCGGCGGGACACTCGGGCTACACCTTC
v_gene: TRBV12-3/TRBV12-4; j_gene: TRBJ2-3; d_gene: TRBD2; abundance: few; CDR3aa: CASSFTSGITDTQYF; CDR3nt: TGTGCCAGCAGTTTTACTAGCGGGATCACAGATACGCAGTATTTT
v_gene: TRBV12-3/TRBV12-4; j_gene: TRBJ2-3; d_gene: TRBD2; abundance: NA; CDR3aa: CASGERLAGSNTQYF; CDR3nt: TGTGCCAGCGGGGAGAGACTAGCAGGGTCCAATACGCAGTATTTT
v_gene: TRBV6-2/TRBV6-3; j_gene: TRBJ1-2; d_gene: NA; abundance: few; CDR3aa: CASSYSTLKEPYGYTF; CDR3nt: TGTGCCAGCAGTTACTCGACCCTCAAGGAACCCTATGGCTACACCTTC
v_gene: TRBV12-3/TRBV12-4; j_gene: TRBJ1-2; d_gene: NA; abundance: NA; CDR3aa: CASSLAGHQSYTF; CDR3nt: TGTGCCAGCAGTTTAGCGGGCCATCAAAGCTACACCTTC
v_gene: TRBV12-5; j_gene: TRBJ2-2; d_gene: NA; abundance: NA; CDR3aa: CASGLIWDWKSTGELFF; CDR3nt: TGTGCTAGTGGTTTAATTTGGGATTGGAAAAGCACCGGGGAGCTGTTTTTT
v_gene: TRBV12-3/TRBV12-4; j_gene: TRBJ2-1; d_gene: NA; abundance: NA; CDR3aa: CASSSPRGVQSEQFF; CDR3nt: TGTGCCAGCAGTTCGCCCCGGGGAGTTCAGAGTGAGCAGTTCTTC
v_gene: TRBV27; j_gene: TRBJ1-1; d_gene: NA; abundance: few; CDR3aa: CASRLSWGGRTEAFF; CDR3nt: TGTGCCAGCAGGTTATCGTGGGGGGGTAGGACTGAAGCTTTCTTT
v_gene: TRBV5-1; j_gene: TRBJ2-5; d_gene: TRBD2; abundance: few; CDR3aa: CASRLAVGGQETQYF; CDR3nt: TGCGCCAGCCGCCTCGCCGTCGGGGGGCAAGAGACCCAGTACTTC
v_gene: TRBV28; j_gene: TRBJ1-5; d_gene: TRBD1; abundance: NA; CDR3aa: CASRPPAGGGKSGTQHF; CDR3nt: TGTGCCAGCAGACCACCTGCAGGGGGCGGGAAAAGTGGAACCCAGCATTTT
v_gene: TRBV5-1; j_gene: TRBJ1-3; d_gene: NA; abundance: once; CDR3aa: CASSDTGGTLSGNTIYF; CDR3nt: TGCGCCAGCAGCGATACGGGGGGCACCCTCTCTGGAAACACCATATATTTT
v_gene: TRBV27; j_gene: TRBJ2-5; d_gene: NA; abundance: NA; CDR3aa: CASSYAEQETQYF; CDR3nt: TGTGCCAGCAGTTACGCGGAGCAAGAGACCCAGTACTTC
v_gene: TRBV7-2; j_gene: TRBJ1-5; d_gene: TRBD1; abundance: many; CDR3aa: CASSARDRGNQPQHF; CDR3nt: TGTGCCAGCAGCGCCCGGGACAGGGGCAATCAGCCCCAGCATTTT
v_gene: TRBV12-3/TRBV12-4; j_gene: TRBJ1-5; d_gene: NA; abundance: NA; CDR3aa: CASTPWGTGNQPQHF; CDR3nt: TGTGCCAGCACCCCTTGGGGTACGGGCAATCAGCCCCAGCATTTT
v_gene: TRBV6-2/TRBV6-3; j_gene: TRBJ2-1; d_gene: NA; abundance: once; CDR3aa: CASSYVGGTYNEQFF; CDR3nt: TGTGCCAGCAGTTACGTCGGGGGAACCTACAATGAGCAGTTCTTC
v_gene: TRBV12-3/TRBV12-4; j_gene: TRBJ1-2; d_gene: NA; abundance: NA; CDR3aa: CASSLIKGITGYTF; CDR3nt: TGTGCCAGCAGTTTAATCAAGGGTATAACTGGCTACACCTTC
v_gene: TRBV6-1; j_gene: TRBJ2-2; d_gene: TRBD1; abundance: NA; CDR3aa: CASSRQGVGGELFF; CDR3nt: TGTGCCAGCAGCCGACAGGGGGTCGGCGGGGAGCTGTTTTTT
v_gene: TRBV12-3/TRBV12-4; j_gene: TRBJ2-6; d_gene: NA; abundance: NA; CDR3aa: CASSPRSGANVLTF; CDR3nt: TGTGCCAGCAGCCCCCGGTCTGGGGCCAACGTCCTGACTTTC
v_gene: TRBV5-1; j_gene: TRBJ2-7; d_gene: NA; abundance: few; CDR3aa: CASSLESGPRREQYF; CDR3nt: TGCGCCAGCAGCTTGGAGTCGGGCCCCCGGCGCGAGCAGTACTTC
v_gene: TRBV5-6; j_gene: TRBJ2-3; d_gene: TRBD2; abundance: few; CDR3aa: CASSLLAASTDTQYF; CDR3nt: TGTGCCAGCAGCTTGCTAGCGGCTAGCACAGATACGCAGTATTTT
v_gene: TRBV7-3; j_gene: TRBJ1-2; d_gene: TRBD1; abundance: few; CDR3aa: CASSLTPTGNGYTF; CDR3nt: TGTGCCAGCAGCTTAACGCCGACAGGGAATGGCTACACCTTC
v_gene: TRBV12-3/TRBV12-4; j_gene: TRBJ2-7; d_gene: TRBD1; abundance: NA; CDR3aa: CASSLATGTATYEQYF; CDR3nt: TGTGCCAGCAGTTTAGCGACCGGGACAGCCACCTACGAGCAGTACTTC
v_gene: TRBV30; j_gene: TRBJ2-2; d_gene: NA; abundance: NA; CDR3aa: CAWSVVVTGELFF; CDR3nt: TGTGCCTGGAGTGTTGTCGTCACCGGGGAGCTGTTTTTT
v_gene: TRBV2; j_gene: TRBJ2-5; d_gene: NA; abundance: NA; CDR3aa: CASRPTLESQETQYF; CDR3nt: TGTGCCAGCAGACCCACACTAGAGTCACAAGAGACCCAGTACTTC
v_gene: TRBV7-2; j_gene: TRBJ1-1; d_gene: NA; abundance: NA; CDR3aa: CASSLFLQRVGAFF; CDR3nt: TGTGCCAGCAGCTTGTTCCTACAACGAGTAGGAGCTTTCTTT
v_gene: TRBV20-1; j_gene: TRBJ1-1; d_gene: NA; abundance: NA; CDR3aa: CSAGGGNTEAFF; CDR3nt: TGCAGTGCCGGCGGGGGGAACACTGAAGCTTTCTTT
v_gene: TRBV12-3/TRBV12-4; j_gene: TRBJ1-2; d_gene: TRBD1; abundance: once; CDR3aa: CASRNRGFNYGYTF; CDR3nt: TGTGCCAGCAGAAACAGGGGGTTTAACTATGGCTACACCTTC
v_gene: TRBV29-1; j_gene: TRBJ2-7; d_gene: TRBD1; abundance: NA; CDR3aa: CSVGTGPQLEQYF; CDR3nt: TGCAGCGTCGGGACAGGGCCTCAACTAGAGCAGTACTTC
v_gene: TRBV20-1; j_gene: TRBJ2-5; d_gene: TRBD1; abundance: many; CDR3aa: CSATLSDRGETQYF; CDR3nt: TGCAGTGCTACTTTATCCGACAGGGGCGAGACCCAGTACTTC
v_gene: TRBV7-2; j_gene: TRBJ2-7; d_gene: NA; abundance: NA; CDR3aa: CASSLYVPYEQYF; CDR3nt: TGTGCCAGCAGCTTATATGTTCCCTACGAGCAGTACTTC
v_gene: TRBV15; j_gene: TRBJ1-1; d_gene: TRBD1; abundance: few; CDR3aa: CATSRETGENTEAFF; CDR3nt: TGTGCCACCAGCAGGGAGACAGGGGAGAACACTGAAGCTTTCTTT